Here is one T cell receptor (beta chain) with its context. What it recognizes is unknown. The junction shows a germline mismatch at one end, possibly a read error. The PCR used 60 Vbeta and 13 Jbeta primers. This table comes from immunoSEQ multiplex PCR, and its TCRdb copy is limited to in-frame clones, with some not included. The sample contains 150,000 to 200,000 clones, 68% of which appear only once. Germline CDR1 MNHNY, CDR2 SVGAGI (reference sequence). The CDR3 has 15 residues. This sample was taken from a study of cytomegalovirus exposure and HLA in healthy donors. About the study: Most donors, 81% of 350 to 450 genotyped, fell in the Caucasian-associated ancestry cluster. Whole-study results and caveats: For cytomegalovirus status, the classifier reportedly gave diagnoses with high specificity and sensitivity. A few CMV-associated chains were confirmed in vitro to be specific for CMV antigens.

The chain recombines TRBV6-6 with TRBJ1-5, with D hard to call. The sequencing input was PBMCs. The clonotype comes from a middle-aged woman in good health and CMV-seropositive. CDR3 region: CASSPAGTTYQPQNF. As DNA, the CDR3 is TGTGCCAGCAGTCCGGCAGGCACCACTTATCAGCCCCAGAATTTT.